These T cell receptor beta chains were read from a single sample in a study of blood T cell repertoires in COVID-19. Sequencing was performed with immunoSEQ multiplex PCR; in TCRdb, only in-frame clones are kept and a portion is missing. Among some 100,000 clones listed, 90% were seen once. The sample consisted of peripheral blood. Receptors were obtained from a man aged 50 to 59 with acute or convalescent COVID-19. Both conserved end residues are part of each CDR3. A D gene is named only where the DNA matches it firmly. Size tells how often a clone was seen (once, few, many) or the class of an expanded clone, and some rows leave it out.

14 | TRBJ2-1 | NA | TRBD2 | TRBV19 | TGTGCCAGTAGTATCCAGCGGGGCCAATATGAGCAGTTCTTC | CASSIQRGQYEQFF
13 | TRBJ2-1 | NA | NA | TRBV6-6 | TGTGCCAGCAGTTACCTGGCCGACAATGAGCAGTTCTTC | CASSYLADNEQFF
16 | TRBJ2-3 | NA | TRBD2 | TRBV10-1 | TGCGCCAGCAGTGAAGTAGGGCGGGAGAGAGGAGATACGCAGTATTTT | CASSEVGRERGDTQYF
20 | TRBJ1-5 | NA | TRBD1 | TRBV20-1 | TGCAGTGCTAGTGCACATATACCGGGACAGGGCTTATATAGCAATCAGCCCCAGCATTTT | CSASAHIPGQGLYSNQPQHF
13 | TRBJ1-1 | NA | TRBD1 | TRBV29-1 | TGCAGCGTGGACGCCGGGACAGATATTGAAGCTTTCTTT | CSVDAGTDIEAFF
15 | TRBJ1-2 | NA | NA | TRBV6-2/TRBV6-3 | TGTGCCAGCAGTTACTCTACAGAGACAACCTATGGCTACACCTTC | CASSYSTETTYGYTF
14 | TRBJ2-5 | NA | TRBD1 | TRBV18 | TGTGCCAGCTCGCCTGGGACAGGCCAAGAGACCCAGTACTTC | CASSPGTGQETQYF
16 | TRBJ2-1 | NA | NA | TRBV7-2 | TGTGCCAGCAGCTTAATAGGAGGGCAGAGCAACAATGAGCAGTTCTTC | CASSLIGGQSNNEQFF
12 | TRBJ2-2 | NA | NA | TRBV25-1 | TGTGCCAGCAGGAGGGAGACCGGGGAGCTGTTTTTT | CASRRETGELFF
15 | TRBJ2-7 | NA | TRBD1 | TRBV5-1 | TGCGCCAGCAGCCTGCCCGGGACAGGGACCGACGAGCAGTACTTC | CASSLPGTGTDEQYF
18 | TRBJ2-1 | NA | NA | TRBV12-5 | TGTGCTAGTGGTTTGTCTCGTACAGCGCTAGCGAACAACAATGAGCAGTTCTTC | CASGLSRTALANNNEQFF
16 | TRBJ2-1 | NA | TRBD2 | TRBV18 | TGTGCCAGCTCACCACCGAGGCCTAGCGGTTACAATGAGCAGTTCTTC | CASSPPRPSGYNEQFF
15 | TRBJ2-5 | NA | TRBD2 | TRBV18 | TGTGCCAGCTCACCAGATCGCCTAGCGGGAGAGACCCAGTACTTC | CASSPDRLAGETQYF
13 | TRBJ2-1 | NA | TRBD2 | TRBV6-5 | TGTGCCAGCAGGGCGGGAGGGTGGAATGAGCAGTTCTTC | CASRAGGWNEQFF
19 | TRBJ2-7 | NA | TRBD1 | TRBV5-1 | TGCGCCAGCAGCCTTATTCGTCCCGGGACAGGGGCGAGAACCTACGAGCAGTACTTC | CASSLIRPGTGARTYEQYF
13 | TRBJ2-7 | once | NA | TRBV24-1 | TGTGCCACCGTCGGACGGGGACTCGGGGAGCAGTACTTC | CATVGRGLGEQYF
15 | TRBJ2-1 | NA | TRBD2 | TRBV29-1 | TGCAGCGTTGGGGGACTAGCGGGAGGGTATAATGAGCAGTTCTTC | CSVGGLAGGYNEQFF
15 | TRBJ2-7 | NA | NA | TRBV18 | TGTGCCAGCTCCCCCAGCGCTCTTACAGGGTACGAGCAGTACTTC | CASSPSALTGYEQYF
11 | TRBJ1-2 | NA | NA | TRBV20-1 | TGCAGTGCTGGACACAACTATGGCTACACCTTC | CSAGHNYGYTF
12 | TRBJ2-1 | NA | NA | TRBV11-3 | TGTGCCAGCAGCCCCGAGGGCAATGAGCAGTTCTTC | CASSPEGNEQFF
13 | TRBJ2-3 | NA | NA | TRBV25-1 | TGTGCCAGCAGTGAAGGTGCGACAGATACGCAGTATTTT | CASSEGATDTQYF
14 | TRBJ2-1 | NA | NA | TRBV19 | TGTGCCAGTAGTCCCGCCAAACAGGTTAATGAGCAGTTCTTC | CASSPAKQVNEQFF
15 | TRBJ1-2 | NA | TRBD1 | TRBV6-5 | TGTGCCAGCACCGGGGGGACAGGTCAAATCTATGGCTACACCTTC | CASTGGTGQIYGYTF
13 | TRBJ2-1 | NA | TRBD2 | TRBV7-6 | TGTGCCAGCCAGGGACTAGCTGCGAATGAGCAGTTCTTC | CASQGLAANEQFF
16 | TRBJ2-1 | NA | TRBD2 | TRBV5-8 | TGTGCCAGCAGCTTGGGGCGGGAGGGGATTCTCAATGAGCAGTTCTTC | CASSLGREGILNEQFF
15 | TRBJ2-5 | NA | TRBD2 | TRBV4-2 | TGTGCCAGCAGCCGAGCGGGAGAGGGACAAGAGACCCAGTACTTC | CASSRAGEGQETQYF
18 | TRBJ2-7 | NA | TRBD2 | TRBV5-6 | TGTGCCAGCAGCCCGCTTCCGGGACTAGCGGGAGGGCCGAGGGAACAGTACTTC | CASSPLPGLAGGPREQYF
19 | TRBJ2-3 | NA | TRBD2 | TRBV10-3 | TGTGCCATCAGTGCGAAGCGGGGGTGGACTAGCGGGAGCACAGATACGCAGTATTTT | CAISAKRGWTSGSTDTQYF
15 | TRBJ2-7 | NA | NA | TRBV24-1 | TGTGCCACCAGTGATTTGTACGGGTACTCCTACGAGCAGTACTTC | CATSDLYGYSYEQYF
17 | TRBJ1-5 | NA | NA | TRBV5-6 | TGTGCCAGCAGCTTGGCCGTCGGGGGGTCAGGCAATCAGCCCCAGCATTTT | CASSLAVGGSGNQPQHF
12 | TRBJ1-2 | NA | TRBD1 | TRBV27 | TGTGCCAGCATCGACCACAGGGGTGGCTACACCTTC | CASIDHRGGYTF
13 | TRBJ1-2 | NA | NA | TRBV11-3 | TGTGCCAGCAGCTTAGATTCAGACTATGGCTACACCTTC | CASSLDSDYGYTF
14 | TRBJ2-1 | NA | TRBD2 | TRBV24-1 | TGTGCCACCTCTTTAGCCCCACGGGGGGGTGAGCAGTTCTTC | CATSLAPRGGEQFF
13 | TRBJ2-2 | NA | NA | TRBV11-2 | TGTGCCAGCAGCTTAACGCAGGCCGGGGAGCTGTTTTTT | CASSLTQAGELFF
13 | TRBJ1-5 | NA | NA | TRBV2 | TGTGCCAGCAGCGCACTCCATAATCAGCCCCAGCATTTT | CASSALHNQPQHF
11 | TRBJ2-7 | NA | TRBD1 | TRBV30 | TGTGCCTGGAGGACAGGGGGTTTGCAGTACTTC | CAWRTGGLQYF
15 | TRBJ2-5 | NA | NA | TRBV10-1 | TGCGCCAGCAGTGAGTCATATCGCGGGGTCGAGACCCAGTACTTC | CASSESYRGVETQYF
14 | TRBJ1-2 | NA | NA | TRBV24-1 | TGTGCCACCAGTGGGGGGACAACTAACTATGGCTACACCTTC | CATSGGTTNYGYTF
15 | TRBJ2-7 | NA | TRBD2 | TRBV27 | TGTGCCAGCAGTCCGCGGACTAGCGGGACCTACGAGCAGTACTTC | CASSPRTSGTYEQYF
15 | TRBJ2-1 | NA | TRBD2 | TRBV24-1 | TGTGCCACCAGTTCTGGACTAGCGGGGATCAATGAGCAGTTCTTC | CATSSGLAGINEQFF
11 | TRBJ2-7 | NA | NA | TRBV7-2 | TGTGCCAGCAGCTTTCGCTACGAGCAGTACTTC | CASSFRYEQYF
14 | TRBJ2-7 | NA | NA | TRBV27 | TGTGCCAGCAGCCCTCGCAGAACACCCTACGAGCAGTACTTC | CASSPRRTPYEQYF